Listed below are T cell receptor beta chains from one sample, sequenced in a study of shared clonotypes between healthy human individuals. Here immunoSEQ multiplex PCR was the method, and the copy in TCRdb shows in-frame clones only, minus some. The repertoire holds hundreds of thousands of clones, with more than 85% as singletons. The sample consisted of naive CD8+ T cells sorted from blood. These receptors all stem from a man aged 25 to 40 in good health. CDR3s include the opening cysteine and the closing phenylalanine or tryptophan. The D gene is left open where the match is weak. Size values are once, few and many counts, or a class for expanded clones, and some rows have none.

v_gene	abundance	d_gene	j_gene	CDR3aa	CDR3nt
TRBV6-5	-	-	TRBJ2-7	CASSLRKGWYEQYF	TGTGCCAGCAGTCTGCGTAAAGGGTGGTACGAGCAGTACTTC
TRBV4-3	-	-	TRBJ1-5	CASSQDWTDSNQPQHF	TGCGCCAGCAGCCAAGACTGGACCGATAGCAATCAGCCCCAGCATTTT
TRBV27	-	-	TRBJ1-5	CASSRVGGQPQHF	TGTGCCAGCAGCAGGGTGGGGGGTCAGCCCCAGCATTTT
TRBV7-9	-	TRBD2	TRBJ2-7	CASSPQTSGYDSYEQYF	TGTGCCAGCAGCCCCCAAACTAGCGGCTACGACTCCTACGAGCAGTACTTC
TRBV28	few	-	TRBJ2-1	CASSPLGASYNEQFF	TGTGCCAGCAGTCCTTTAGGAGCCTCCTACAATGAGCAGTTCTTC
TRBV28	-	-	TRBJ2-3	CASSLRDFSTDTQYF	TGTGCCAGCAGTTTAAGGGACTTCAGCACAGATACGCAGTATTTT
TRBV29-1	few	-	TRBJ2-6	CSVLQGSGANVLTF	TGCAGCGTTTTACAGGGTTCCGGGGCCAACGTCCTGACTTTC
TRBV6-6	-	TRBD1	TRBJ2-7	CASSFRDRGHEQYF	TGTGCCAGCAGTTTCCGGGACAGGGGGCACGAGCAGTACTTC
TRBV28	-	TRBD2	TRBJ2-7	CASSYFQGLAVYEQYF	TGTGCCAGCAGCTACTTTCAGGGACTAGCGGTTTACGAGCAGTACTTC
TRBV2	once	-	TRBJ2-1	CASSATRDWIYNEQFF	TGTGCCAGCAGTGCCACCCGGGACTGGATTTACAATGAGCAGTTCTTC
TRBV15	once	-	TRBJ1-1	CATSREWAGVNTEAFF	TGTGCCACCAGCAGAGAATGGGCTGGAGTAAACACTGAAGCTTTCTTT
TRBV28	once	-	TRBJ2-7	CASSYGTSYEQYF	TGTGCCAGCAGTTACGGGACAAGTTACGAGCAGTACTTC
TRBV14	-	-	TRBJ2-5	CASSQPTVGWETQYF	TGTGCCAGCAGCCAACCCACGGTAGGCTGGGAGACCCAGTACTTC
TRBV27	-	TRBD2	TRBJ2-1	CASSFRGLPSYNEQFF	TGTGCCAGCAGTTTCCGGGGACTACCCTCCTACAATGAGCAGTTCTTC
TRBV27	-	-	TRBJ1-4	CASSPIDSNNEKLFF	TGTGCCAGCAGTCCGATAGACAGCAACAATGAAAAACTGTTTTTT
TRBV27	-	-	TRBJ2-2	CASSFGGRGTGELFF	TGTGCCAGCAGTTTTGGTGGGAGAGGCACCGGGGAGCTGTTTTTT
TRBV4-1	-	-	TRBJ2-1	CASSQAGHEQFF	TGCGCCAGCAGCCAAGCGGGCCATGAGCAGTTCTTC
TRBV5-4	-	TRBD1	TRBJ2-3	CASSSGDRDDTQYF	TGTGCCAGCAGCTCTGGGGACAGGGACGATACGCAGTATTTT
TRBV7-9	-	-	TRBJ1-2	CASSLSSGEDAYGYTF	TGTGCCAGCAGCTTAAGTTCAGGAGAAGATGCTTATGGCTACACCTTC
TRBV4-3	-	TRBD2	TRBJ2-7	CASSQGAGGTYEQYF	TGCGCCAGCAGCCAAGGCGCGGGAGGGACCTACGAGCAGTACTTC
TRBV28	-	TRBD2	TRBJ2-7	CASSISAGDSYEQYF	TGTGCCAGCAGTATATCAGCGGGGGACTCCTACGAGCAGTACTTC
TRBV5-6	-	-	TRBJ2-1	CASSFGREQFF	TGTGCCAGCAGCTTCGGCCGTGAGCAGTTCTTC
TRBV27	-	-	TRBJ2-7	CASSLARRSYEQYF	TGTGCCAGCAGCCTGGCCCGAAGGAGCTACGAGCAGTACTTC
TRBV7-9	-	-	TRBJ2-7	CASSPPEGEQYF	TGTGCCAGCAGCCCACCGGAGGGGGAGCAGTACTTC
TRBV2	-	-	TRBJ2-3	CASSEDFTDTQYF	TGTGCCAGCAGTGAGGACTTCACAGATACGCAGTATTTT
TRBV9	-	TRBD1	TRBJ2-7	CASSEGTGGGYYEQYF	TGTGCCAGCAGCGAGGGGACAGGGGGCGGTTACTACGAGCAGTACTTC
TRBV28	once	TRBD2	TRBJ2-3	CASNGGSLADTQYF	TGTGCCAGCAACGGCGGGAGCCTCGCAGATACGCAGTATTTT
TRBV28	-	-	TRBJ2-3	CAITESTDTQYF	TGTGCCATCACGGAAAGCACAGATACGCAGTATTTT
TRBV4-1	-	-	TRBJ2-7	CASSQDPEGHFHEQYF	TGCGCCAGCAGCCAAGATCCCGAGGGACATTTCCACGAGCAGTACTTC
TRBV7-9	-	TRBD2	TRBJ2-2	CASSTPLAGGDTGELFF	TGTGCCAGCAGCACCCCACTAGCGGGAGGCGACACCGGGGAGCTGTTTTTT
TRBV10-3	-	TRBD1	TRBJ2-7	CAISESPGDRATLYEQYF	TGTGCCATCAGTGAGTCCCCTGGGGACAGGGCAACCCTCTACGAGCAGTACTTC
TRBV6-6	-	-	TRBJ2-7	CASTTGLRADEQYF	TGTGCCAGCACCACGGGCCTCAGGGCCGACGAGCAGTACTTC
TRBV11-2	-	TRBD1	TRBJ1-2	CASSPQGAGYGYTF	TGTGCCAGCAGCCCACAGGGGGCCGGTTATGGCTACACCTTC
TRBV18	-	TRBD2	TRBJ2-1	CASTVAGEHNEQFF	TGTGCCAGCACCGTAGCGGGAGAACACAATGAGCAGTTCTTC
TRBV7-9	-	-	TRBJ2-7	CASSFRDLGEQYF	TGTGCCAGCAGCTTCCGGGACTTGGGCGAGCAGTACTTC
TRBV11-2	-	-	TRBJ1-3	CASSPPSSGNTIYF	TGTGCCAGCAGTCCACCGAGCTCTGGAAACACCATATATTTT
TRBV27	-	-	TRBJ1-1	CASSELEGEAFF	TGTGCCAGCAGTGAACTCGAGGGAGAAGCTTTCTTT
TRBV27	-	-	TRBJ2-1	CASSLSGGEQFF	TGTGCCAGCAGTTTATCAGGCGGCGAGCAGTTCTTC
TRBV28	once	-	TRBJ2-7	CASSPRIVRYEQYF	TGTGCCAGCAGTCCCCGGATAGTAAGGTACGAGCAGTACTTC
TRBV7-2	-	TRBD1	TRBJ2-7	CASSLIWDRAYEQYF	TGTGCCAGCAGCTTAATCTGGGACAGGGCCTACGAGCAGTACTTC
TRBV27	-	-	TRBJ1-1	CASSLSFRFPAEAFF	TGTGCCAGCAGTTTATCTTTCCGCTTTCCCGCTGAAGCTTTCTTT
TRBV9	-	TRBD2	TRBJ2-5	CASSVLGLADQETQYF	TGTGCCAGCAGCGTACTTGGGCTAGCGGACCAAGAGACCCAGTACTTC
TRBV12-5	-	-	TRBJ2-3	CASGLTPTGLNTQYF	TGTGCCAGTGGTTTGACGCCAACAGGGCTAAATACGCAGTATTTT
TRBV10-1	-	-	TRBJ2-1	CATGEGVSYNEQFF	TGCGCCACGGGGGAAGGTGTCTCCTACAATGAGCAGTTCTTC
TRBV7-9	-	-	TRBJ2-3	CASSLESDTQYF	TGTGCCAGCAGCTTAGAATCGGATACGCAGTATTTT
TRBV6-1	-	-	TRBJ2-7	CASSERYGRATYEQYF	TGTGCCAGCAGTGAAAGGTACGGCAGGGCTACCTACGAGCAGTACTTC
TRBV5-6	-	-	TRBJ2-1	CASSLGVRSYNEQFF	TGTGCCAGCAGCTTGGGGGTGAGGTCCTACAATGAGCAGTTCTTC
TRBV29-1	-	-	TRBJ2-5	CSVRYDRRQETQYF	TGCAGCGTCCGCTATGACAGGAGGCAAGAGACCCAGTACTTC
TRBV27	-	-	TRBJ2-3	CASSLIITPTGKRDTQYF	TGTGCCAGCAGTTTAATTATAACCCCCACAGGGAAAAGGGATACGCAGTATTTT
TRBV11-2	-	TRBD2	TRBJ2-1	CASSQIAGTLF	TGTGCCAGCAGCCAAATAGCGGGAACGCTCTTC
TRBV29-1	-	TRBD2	TRBJ2-7	CSVMLAEKYYEQYF	TGCAGCGTTATGCTAGCGGAAAAGTACTACGAGCAGTACTTC
TRBV27	-	-	TRBJ1-5	CASSLSHRVSNQPQHF	TGTGCCAGCAGTTTATCCCACAGGGTCAGCAATCAGCCCCAGCATTTT
TRBV13	once	-	TRBJ1-1	CASSLLTGNTEAFF	TGTGCCAGCAGCTTACTAACAGGGAACACTGAAGCTTTCTTT
TRBV5-4	-	TRBD1	TRBJ2-7	CASSSGGTYEQYF	TGTGCCAGCAGCTCAGGGGGCACCTACGAGCAGTACTTC
TRBV28	-	-	TRBJ2-3	CASSLSGSTDTQYF	TGTGCCAGCAGTTTGAGCGGGAGCACAGATACGCAGTATTTT
TRBV6-4	-	TRBD1	TRBJ2-2	CASSDSGTGNTGELFF	TGTGCCAGCAGTGACTCCGGGACAGGGAACACCGGGGAGCTGTTTTTT
TRBV7-9	once	TRBD1	TRBJ2-2	CASSPPDREPYTGELFF	TGTGCCAGCAGCCCTCCCGACAGGGAGCCCTACACCGGGGAGCTGTTTTTT
TRBV28	-	TRBD1	TRBJ2-7	CASSLSGQGYEQYF	TGTGCCAGCAGTTTATCGGGACAGGGCTACGAGCAGTACTTC